There are a few counts of the clone carrying this TCR beta chain. Antigen unknown. This sample is drawn from a study of cytomegalovirus exposure and HLA in healthy donors. On the study more broadly: Findings of an earlier analysis included roughly 120 million unique TCR beta sequences from 180 million or so T cells.

The CDR3 runs 15 residues. The V gene's germline CDR1 is SNHLY and CDR2 FYNNEI. The V end was cut by 7 bases, the J end by 4 bases, with 19 bases between. Study-wide results and limits: Among donors in an Asian-associated ancestry cluster, a later analysis reportedly found fewer N-insertions than the approximately 700-donor mean.

The PCR was carried out with 60 Vbeta primers and 13 Jbeta primers. Measured with immunoSEQ multiplex PCR; TCRdb has only the in-frame clones, and not every one. The table includes about 130,000 clones, 10% to 13% detected once. The sequenced sample consisted of PBMCs. The rearrangement joins TRBV2 to TRBJ1-1, with D possibly matching TRBD1 (5 bases). The sequence was collected from a woman younger than 30 in good health and CMV-seropositive. For the CDR3, the DNA is TGTGCCAGCACTAAAGGGGTGGTGGGCGGCACTGAAGCTTTCTTT. Translation: CASTKGVVGGTEAFF.